This T cell receptor beta chain comes out of a study of T-cell memory formation after mild COVID-19. Across the whole study: TCR clusters showed largely donor specificity.

From germline, CDR1 is MNHEY and CDR2 SVGEGT. The length of the CDR3 is 14 residues. Trimming took off 0 bases at V and 7 bases at J, with 13 bases between the two ends. This clonotype was observed at least ten times. What it binds is not known. Using its own MiXCR run on the 5' RACE reads, TCRdb lists one record per CDR3 protein. In the table there are about 240,000 distinct CDR3 sequences, 9.4% of which are singletons. Broader study findings: Clones contracting over day 15 to 85 were CD4/CD8 balanced, with later expanders leaning CD4+. Pre-infection memory held some responding clones, suggesting pre-existing cross-reactive T cells responded. CM and EM subsets held most contracting CD4+ clones; EMRA held CD8+ ones.

The chain carries TRBV6-2 or TRBV6-3 and TRBJ2-7, with a tentative D call TRBD1 (6 bases). The sample taken for sequencing was PBMCs or a T cell subset sorted from them (not recorded which). The TCR was taken from a man aged 18 to 35 who had mild COVID-19 (a few samples of this study predate the infection). Cell type and time point are not known. The CDR3 loop reads CASSYSGTSGEQYV. The CDR3, as DNA: TGTGCCAGCAGTTACTCTGGGACAAGTGGAGAGCAGTACGTC.